This T cell receptor (beta chain) was retrieved from a study of blood T cell repertoires in COVID-19. In the study overall: From T cells, B-cell-depleted T cells, or PBMCs came the material, which was cDNA or gDNA.

The germline gives CDR1 WSHSY, CDR2 SAAADI. This CDR3 region has 16 residues. V was trimmed by 8 bases and J by 5 bases, leaving 22 bases between them. Libraries were prepared by immunoSEQ multiplex PCR; TCRdb keeps only in-frame clonotypes and omits some of them. Among some 200,000 clones listed, 75% to 90% were seen once. Sequencing input: PBMCs or T cells enriched from blood (not recorded which). This TCR was recovered from a woman aged 40 to 50 with acute COVID-19. J is TRBJ1-5 and V is TRBV10-2; D remains ambiguous. The chain's CDR3 is CASPSGRALVDQPQHF. CDR3 DNA: TGCGCCAGCCCCTCCGGGAGGGCGTTGGTGGATCAGCCCCAGCATTTT.